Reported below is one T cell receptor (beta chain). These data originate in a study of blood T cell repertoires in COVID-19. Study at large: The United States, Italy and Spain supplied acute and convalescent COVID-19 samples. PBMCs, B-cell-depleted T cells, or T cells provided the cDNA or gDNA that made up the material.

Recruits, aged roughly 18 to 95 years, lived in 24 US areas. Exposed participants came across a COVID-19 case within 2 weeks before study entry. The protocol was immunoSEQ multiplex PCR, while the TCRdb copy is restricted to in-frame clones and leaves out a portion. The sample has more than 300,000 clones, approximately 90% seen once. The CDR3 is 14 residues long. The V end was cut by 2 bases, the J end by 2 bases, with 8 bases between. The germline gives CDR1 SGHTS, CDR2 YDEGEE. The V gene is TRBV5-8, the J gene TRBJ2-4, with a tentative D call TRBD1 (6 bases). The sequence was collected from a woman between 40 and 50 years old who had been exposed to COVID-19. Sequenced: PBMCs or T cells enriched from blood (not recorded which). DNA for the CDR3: TGTGCCAGCAGCTTAGGGGGAACCAAAAACATTCAGTACTTC. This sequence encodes CASSLGGTKNIQYF.